This entry lists 21 T cell receptor beta chains sequenced from one sample in a study of metastatic and nonmetastatic thyroid tumors. TCRdb reassembled clones from the PCR reads with MiXCR. The sample records 30,000 to 50,000 clones, about 19% being singletons. No treatment of any kind had been given to any patient before thyroid surgery. The material sequenced was tumor tissue. The receptors shown here come from a female donor with papillary thyroid cancer or a benign thyroid nodule (not recorded which). Some clones in this sample may be carry-over from other donors' samples.

The chain has TRBV4-2 and TRBJ1-1; 7 bases match TRBD1. CDR1 is LGHNA, CDR2 YNFKEQ, per germline. There are 15 residues in the CDR3. J was trimmed by 5 bases and V by 0 bases; bases with no gene match: 6. The CDR3 here is CASSQDNGRGTEAFF. Here the CDR3 DNA reads TGTGCCAGCAGCCAAGATAACGGCAGGGGGACTGAAGCTTTCTTT.

This clone was detected ten times or more. The chain is built from TRBV12-3 or TRBV12-4 and TRBJ1-2; tentative D call: TRBD1 (6 bases). CDR3 length: 14 amino acids. The germline V and J ends were trimmed by 3 bases and 8 bases, with 16 bases remaining between them. In nucleotides, the CDR3 is TGTGCCAGCAGTTTGCATCGAAAAGGGGGAGGCTACACCTTC. Protein sequence: CASSLHRKGGGYTF.

Judged by abundance, this clone is medium-sized. V usage is TRBV6-5 and J usage is TRBJ2-7; D uncertain. The CDR3 loop spans 14 amino acids. The V gene lost 0 bases and the J gene lost 4 bases, with 10 bases spanning the gap. Germline V gives CDR1 MNHEY, CDR2 SVGAGI. CDR3 DNA: TGTGCCAGCAGTTACTCGCCGGTAATGTACGAGCAGTACTTC. This codes for CASSYSPVMYEQYF.

The chain recombines TRBV7-9 with TRBJ2-7; 7 bases line up with TRBD1. Germline V gives CDR1 SEHNR, CDR2 FQNEAQ (reference sequence). The length of the CDR3 is 15 residues. Trimming removed 5 bases from V and 4 bases from J; junction bases left unmatched: 11. The CDR3 DNA reads TGTGCCAGCAGCGCTCCCTGGACAGGTGGTTACGAGCAGTACTTC. Its protein is CASSAPWTGGYEQYF.

Comments on this clone: A read error may explain this, as a much larger clone is one base away. The chain joins TRBV20-1 to TRBJ2-5; D is perhaps TRBD2 (5 bases). The CDR3 has 14 amino acids. Germline V gene data show CDR1 as DFQATT and CDR2 as SNEGSKA (reference sequence). V lost 2 bases, J lost 5 bases, and 15 bases lay in between. In DNA form, the CDR3 reads TGCAGTGCTAGACGAGGGCCGTACCCGGAGACCCAGTACTTC. Translation: CSARRGPYPETQYF.

This clone was seen repeatedly, ten times or more. V is TRBV7-9 and J is TRBJ2-1; 8 bases map to TRBD1. Germline trimming cut 3 bases from V and 5 bases from J; bases unmatched to any gene: 9. The CDR3 spans 16 residues. Germline assignment: CDR1 SEHNR and CDR2 FQNEAQ (reference sequence). The CDR3 DNA reads TGTGCCAGCAGCTTGACAGGGGTGTTTCGGCACAATGAGCAGTTCTTC. The encoded protein is CASSLTGVFRHNEQFF.

This clone was detected a few times. V is TRBV28 and J is TRBJ1-6, with TRBD1 matching over 7 bases. This CDR3 region has 15 residues. The trim removed 4 bases at V and 10 bases at J, leaving 10 bases unmatched. Germline-derived CDR1 and CDR2 are MDHEN and SYDVKM. The CDR3 protein is CASSSGTARNSPLHF. The CDR3 DNA follows: TGTGCCAGCAGTTCCGGGACAGCAAGAAACTCACCCCTCCACTTT.

In its sample, this clone was seen many times. CDR3 protein: CASSQPGQGAGNEQFF. In nucleotides, the CDR3 is TGTGCCAGCTCACAACCGGGACAGGGGGCTGGCAATGAGCAGTTCTTC. V and J are TRBV18 and TRBJ2-1; 12 bases agree with TRBD1. V lost 4 bases and J lost 6; bases outside the gene matches: 7. CDR3 size: 16 residues. Germline V lookup: CDR1 KGHSH, CDR2 LQKENI.

In its sample, this clone was seen many times. The rearrangement joins TRBV20-1 to TRBJ2-7; 7 nucleotides line up with TRBD2. The CDR3 loop spans 12 amino acids. Unmatched junction bases numbered 9, after V lost 0 bases and J lost 13 bases. Germline loops: CDR1 DFQATT, CDR2 SNEGSKA (reference sequence). CDR3 sequence (DNA): TGCAGTGCTAGAGATCTGAGGACTAGTCCCTACTTC. Translated, it gives CSARDLRTSPYF.

This clone was detected only a few times. This chain links TRBV10-2 with TRBJ2-7, with a possible D match to TRBD1 (6 bases). Germline V gene sequence: CDR1 WSHSY, CDR2 SAAADI. The CDR3 runs 14 residues. V gave up 5 bases and J gave up 1 base, with 12 bases separating them. The CDR3 nucleotides are TGCGCCAGCAGTCGACAGGATGTATCCTACGAGCAGTACTTC. Protein: CASSRQDVSYEQYF.

The table lists this clone with many counts. The V and J genes are TRBV13 and TRBJ1-4; D uncertain. Germline CDR1 and CDR2: PRHDT and FYEKMQ (reference sequence). The length of the CDR3 is 16 residues. Trimming took off 2 bases at V and 2 bases at J, with 12 bases between the two ends. CDR3 residues: CASSLRWGSTNEKLFF. The CDR3 DNA sequence: TGTGCCAGCAGCTTAAGATGGGGATCGACTAATGAAAAACTGTTTTTT.

In this sample, this clone turned up a few times. A much larger clone is a single base away; this may be a read error. The rearrangement joins TRBV10-2 to TRBJ1-5; D uncertain. CDR1 WSHSY and CDR2 SAAADI come from the germline V gene. V was cut by 2 bases and J by 7 bases, with 9 bases left in between. The CDR3 contains 13 residues. The CDR3 here is CASSEKVLQPQHF. CDR3 bases: TGCGCCAGCAGTGAGAAGGTTCTCCAGCCCCAGCATTTT.

The chain carries TRBV30 and TRBJ2-3, with TRBD2 matching 8 bases. Germline trimming cut 5 bases from V and 0 bases from J; bases unmatched to any gene: 7. The CDR3 totals 15 residues. CDR1 is GTSNPN, CDR2 SVGIG, per germline (reference sequence). The CDR3 nucleotides read TGTGCCTGGGGGGTCCCTAGCGGGAGCACAGATACGCAGTATTTT. It encodes CAWGVPSGSTDTQYF.

This clone was picked up many times. This CDR3 reads CSGRRAGKLFF. As DNA, the CDR3 is TGCAGTGGTCGCAGGGCGGGGAAACTGTTTTTT. The rearrangement joins TRBV20-1 to TRBJ1-4; TRBD1 might be the D (5 bases). Trimming shortened V by 7 bases and J by 11 bases, and 14 bases separated the two germline ends. The CDR3 sequence is 11 residues long. Germline V CDR1 and CDR2: DFQATT, SNEGSKA (reference sequence).

On this clone: A read error is possible here, since a much larger clone lies one base away. V is TRBV7-2 and J is TRBJ1-1; weak D call: TRBD1 (5 bases). The CDR3 length is 14 residues. V lost 3 bases, J lost 3 bases, and 11 bases lay in between. Germline CDR1 is SGHTA and CDR2 is FQGNSA. The CDR3 DNA reads as TGTGCCAGCAGCTTGTCCAGGGTGCACACTGAAGCTTTCTTT. Its translation is CASSLSRVHTEAFF.

On this clone itself: A much larger clone lies a single base off, so this may be a read error. No DNA is shown, since the ends of the CDR3 on it are uncertain; the CDR3 is the one TCRdb lists. The sample carries other DNA sequences with the same CDR3. V usage is TRBV29-1 and J usage is TRBJ2-7; the table's D call, TRBD2, has no DNA check behind it. Germline assignment: CDR1 SQVTM and CDR2 ANQGSEA. The CDR3 region is 14 residues in length, termini included. The CDR3 protein is CSVATGTSPYEQYF.

This clone appeared many times. The chain has TRBV12-3 or TRBV12-4 and TRBJ1-3; a weak D match, TRBD1 (5 bases). Between the trimmed V and J ends, which lost 6 bases and 2 bases, there was a span of 8 bases. CDR3 length equals 13 residues. The CDR3 DNA is TGTGCCAGCAGGCAGGGCCCTGGAAACACCATATATTTT. Its translation: CASRQGPGNTIYF.

This clone was observed a few times. V gene TRBV3-1 combines with J gene TRBJ1-2; TRBD1 is a possible D gene (6 bases). V was trimmed by 0 bases and J by 7 bases, leaving 18 bases between them. The germline V gene has CDR1 LGHDT and CDR2 YNNKEL (reference sequence). There are 16 residues in the CDR3. CDR3 region: CASSQERGGCYGGYTF. CDR3 nucleotides: TGTGCCAGCAGCCAAGAAAGGGGGGGGTGCTATGGTGGCTACACCTTC.

This clone came up many times. The chain employs TRBV14 and TRBJ1-1; 9 bases are a match to TRBD1. J gave up 2 bases and V 4 bases, and 2 bases lay outside the gene matches. The V gene's germline CDR1 is SGHDN and CDR2 FVKESK. This CDR3 comprises 14 residues. The CDR3 region has the DNA TGTGCCAGCAGCCCGACAGGGGGAAACACTGAAGCTTTCTTT. Translated: CASSPTGGNTEAFF.

At least ten counts were recorded for this clone. The chain is built from TRBV12-3 or TRBV12-4 and TRBJ1-3; D is uncertain. CDR3 length equals 18 residues. The V and J ends lost 2 bases and 0 bases respectively, with 17 bases between them. CDR3 nucleotide sequence: TGTGCCAGCAGTTTAAATCAGTGGAGGCTCGGCTCTGGAAACACCATATATTTT. Amino acid sequence: CASSLNQWRLGSGNTIYF.

With regard to this clone: A clone one base away is much larger, so this may be a read error. The chain has TRBV15 and TRBJ1-5, with D unresolved. The germline gives CDR1 LNHNV, CDR2 YYDKDF (reference sequence). This CDR3 comprises 15 residues. Trimming removed 3 bases at V and 3 bases at J, with 12 bases between. CDR3 in DNA: TGTGCCACCAGCAGCCGAAGGGTACCCAATCAGCCCCAGCATTTT. It codes for CATSSRRVPNQPQHF. Variable domain in full (rest from reference TRBV15 and TRBJ1-5): DAMVIQNPRYQVTQFGKPVTLSCSQTLNHNVMYWYQQKSSQAPKLLFHYYDKDFNNEADTPDNFQSRRPNTSFCFLDIRSPGLGDTAMYLCATSSRRVPNQPQHFGDGTRLSIL.